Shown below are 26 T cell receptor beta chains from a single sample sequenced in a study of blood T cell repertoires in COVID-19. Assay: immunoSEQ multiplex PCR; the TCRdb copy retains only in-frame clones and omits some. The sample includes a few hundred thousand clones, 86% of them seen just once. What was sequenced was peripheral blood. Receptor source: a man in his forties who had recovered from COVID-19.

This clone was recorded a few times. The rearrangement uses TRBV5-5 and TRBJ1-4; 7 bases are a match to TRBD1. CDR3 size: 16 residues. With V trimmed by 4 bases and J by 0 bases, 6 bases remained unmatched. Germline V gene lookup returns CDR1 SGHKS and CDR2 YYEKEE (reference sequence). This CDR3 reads CASSQGGTATNEKLFF. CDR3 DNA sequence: TGTGCCAGCAGCCAAGGAGGGACAGCAACTAATGAAAAACTGTTTTTT.

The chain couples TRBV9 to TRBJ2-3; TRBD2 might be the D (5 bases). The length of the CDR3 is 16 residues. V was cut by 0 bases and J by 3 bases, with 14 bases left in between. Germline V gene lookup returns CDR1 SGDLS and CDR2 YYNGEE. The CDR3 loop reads CASSVVGVAMTDTQYF. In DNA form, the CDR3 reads TGTGCCAGCAGCGTAGTGGGAGTTGCCATGACAGATACGCAGTATTTT.

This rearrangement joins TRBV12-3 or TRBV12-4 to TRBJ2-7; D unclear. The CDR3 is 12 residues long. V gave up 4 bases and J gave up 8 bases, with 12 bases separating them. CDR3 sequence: CASSSMRTKQYF. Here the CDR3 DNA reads TGTGCCAGCAGTTCCATGCGTACGAAGCAGTACTTC.

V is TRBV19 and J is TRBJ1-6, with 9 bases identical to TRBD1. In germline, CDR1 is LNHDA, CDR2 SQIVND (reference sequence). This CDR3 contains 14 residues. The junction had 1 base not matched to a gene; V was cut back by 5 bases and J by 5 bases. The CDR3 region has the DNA TGTGCCAGTAGTCGGACAGGGGATAATTCACCCCTCCACTTT. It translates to CASSRTGDNSPLHF.

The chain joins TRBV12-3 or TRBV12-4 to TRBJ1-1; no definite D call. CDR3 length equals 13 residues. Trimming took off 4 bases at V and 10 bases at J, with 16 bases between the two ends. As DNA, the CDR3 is TGTGCCAGCAGTTGGGCAGGCCACGGTGGAGCTTTCTTT. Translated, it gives CASSWAGHGGAFF.

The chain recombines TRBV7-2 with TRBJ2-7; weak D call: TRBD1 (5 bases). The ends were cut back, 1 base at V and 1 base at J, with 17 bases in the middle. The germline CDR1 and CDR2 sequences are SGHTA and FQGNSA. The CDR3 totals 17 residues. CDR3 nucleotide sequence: TGTGCCAGCAGCTTAGGCCCAGGGCGCGGTAGGTCCTACGAGCAGTACTTC. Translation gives CASSLGPGRGRSYEQYF.

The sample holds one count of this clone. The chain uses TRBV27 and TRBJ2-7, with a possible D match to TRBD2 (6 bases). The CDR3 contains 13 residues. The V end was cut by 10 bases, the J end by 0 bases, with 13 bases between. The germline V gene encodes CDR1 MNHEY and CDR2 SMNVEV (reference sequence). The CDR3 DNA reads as TGTGCCACCAAGCGGGTTAGCTCCTACGAGCAGTACTTC. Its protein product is CATKRVSSYEQYF.

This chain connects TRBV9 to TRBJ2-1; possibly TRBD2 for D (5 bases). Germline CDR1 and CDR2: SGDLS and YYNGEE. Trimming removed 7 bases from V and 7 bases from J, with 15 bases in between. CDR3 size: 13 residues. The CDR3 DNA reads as TGTGCCAGCGGGAGTGGGTATAGGAATGAGCAGTTCTTC. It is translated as CASGSGYRNEQFF.

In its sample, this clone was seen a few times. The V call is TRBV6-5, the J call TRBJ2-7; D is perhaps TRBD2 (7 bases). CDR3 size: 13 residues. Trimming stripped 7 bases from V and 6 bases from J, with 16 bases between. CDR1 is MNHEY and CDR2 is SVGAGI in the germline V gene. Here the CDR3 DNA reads TGTGCCAGCATTCCCTGGGGGGGCGCCGAGCAGTACTTC. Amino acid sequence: CASIPWGGAEQYF.

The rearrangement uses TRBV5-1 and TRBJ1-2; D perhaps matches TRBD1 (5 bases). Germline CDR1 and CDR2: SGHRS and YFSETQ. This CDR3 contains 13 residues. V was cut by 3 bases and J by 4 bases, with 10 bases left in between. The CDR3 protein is CASSSRVGYGYTF. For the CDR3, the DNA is TGCGCCAGCAGCTCCAGGGTCGGCTATGGCTACACCTTC. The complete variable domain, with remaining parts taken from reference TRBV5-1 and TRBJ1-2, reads KAGVTQTPRYLIKTRGQQVTLSCSPISGHRSVSWYQQTPGQGLQFLFEYFSETQRNKGNFPGRFSGRQFSNSRSEMNVSTLELGDSALYLCASSSRVGYGYTFGSGTRLTVV.

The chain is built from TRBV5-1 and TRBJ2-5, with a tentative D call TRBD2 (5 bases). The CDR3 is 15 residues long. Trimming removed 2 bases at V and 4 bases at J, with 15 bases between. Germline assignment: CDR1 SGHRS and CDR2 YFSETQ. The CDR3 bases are TGCGCCAGCAGCTTTCTGGGGAGACCCAGAGAGACCCAGTACTTC. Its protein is CASSFLGRPRETQYF. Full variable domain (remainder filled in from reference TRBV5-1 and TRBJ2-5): KAGVTQTPRYLIKTRGQQVTLSCSPISGHRSVSWYQQTPGQGLQFLFEYFSETQRNKGNFPGRFSGRQFSNSRSEMNVSTLELGDSALYLCASSFLGRPRETQYFGPGTRLLVL.

The CDR3 coding sequence is TGTGCCAGCAGTTTACAGTATTCACCCCTCCACTTT. Its translation is CASSLQYSPLHF. The V gene is TRBV12-3 or TRBV12-4, the J gene TRBJ1-6; D uncertain. With 2 bases removed from V and 8 bases from J, the gap between germline ends came to 4 bases. CDR3 length equals 12 residues.

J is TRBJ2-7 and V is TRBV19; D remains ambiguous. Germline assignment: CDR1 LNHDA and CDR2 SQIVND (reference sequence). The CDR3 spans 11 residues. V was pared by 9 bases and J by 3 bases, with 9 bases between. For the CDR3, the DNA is TGTGCCAGCGGCCAGGTCTACGAGCAGTACTTC. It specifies CASGQVYEQYF.

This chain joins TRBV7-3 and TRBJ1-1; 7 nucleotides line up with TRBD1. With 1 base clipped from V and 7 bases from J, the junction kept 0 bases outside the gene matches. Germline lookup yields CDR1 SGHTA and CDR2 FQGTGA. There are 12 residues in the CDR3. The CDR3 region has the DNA TGTGCCAGCAGCTTAAACAGGGGTGAAGCTTTCTTT. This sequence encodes CASSLNRGEAFF.

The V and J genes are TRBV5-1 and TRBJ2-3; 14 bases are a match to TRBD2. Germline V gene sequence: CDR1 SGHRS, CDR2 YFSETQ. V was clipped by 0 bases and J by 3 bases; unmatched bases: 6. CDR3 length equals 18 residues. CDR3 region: CASSLGLAGGPRTDTQYF. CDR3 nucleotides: TGCGCCAGCAGCTTGGGACTAGCGGGAGGGCCCCGGACAGATACGCAGTATTTT. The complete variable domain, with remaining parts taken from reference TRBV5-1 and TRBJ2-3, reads KAGVTQTPRYLIKTRGQQVTLSCSPISGHRSVSWYQQTPGQGLQFLFEYFSETQRNKGNFPGRFSGRQFSNSRSEMNVSTLELGDSALYLCASSLGLAGGPRTDTQYFGPGTRLTVL.

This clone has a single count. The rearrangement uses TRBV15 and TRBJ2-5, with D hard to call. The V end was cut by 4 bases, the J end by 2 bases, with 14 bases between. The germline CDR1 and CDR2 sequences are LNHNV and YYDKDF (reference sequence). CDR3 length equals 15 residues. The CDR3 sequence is CATSTPLQVQETQYF. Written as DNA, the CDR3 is TGTGCCACCAGCACCCCGCTGCAGGTTCAAGAGACCCAGTACTTC.

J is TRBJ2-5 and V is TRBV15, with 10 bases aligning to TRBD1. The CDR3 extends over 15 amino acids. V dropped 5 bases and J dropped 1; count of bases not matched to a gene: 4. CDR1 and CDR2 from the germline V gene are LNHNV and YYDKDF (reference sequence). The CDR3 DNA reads TGTGCCACCAGCCCCCGGACAGGGGGCCAAGAGACCCAGTACTTC. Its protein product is CATSPRTGGQETQYF.

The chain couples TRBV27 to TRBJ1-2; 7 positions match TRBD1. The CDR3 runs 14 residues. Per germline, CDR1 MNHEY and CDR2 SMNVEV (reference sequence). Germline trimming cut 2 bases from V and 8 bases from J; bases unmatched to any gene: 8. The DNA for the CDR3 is TGTGCCAGCAGTTTAAGGAACAGGGGTGGCGGCTACACCTTC. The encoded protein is CASSLRNRGGGYTF.

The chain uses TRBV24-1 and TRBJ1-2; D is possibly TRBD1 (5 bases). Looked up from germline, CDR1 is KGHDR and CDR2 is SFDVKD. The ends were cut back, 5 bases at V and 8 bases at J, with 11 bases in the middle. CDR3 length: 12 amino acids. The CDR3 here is CATSAAGYGYTF. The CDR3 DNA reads TGTGCCACCAGTGCGGCAGGGTACGGCTACACCTTC.

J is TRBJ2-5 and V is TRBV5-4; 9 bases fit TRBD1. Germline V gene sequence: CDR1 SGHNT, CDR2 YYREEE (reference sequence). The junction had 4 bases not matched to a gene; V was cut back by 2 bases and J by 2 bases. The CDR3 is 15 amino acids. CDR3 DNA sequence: TGTGCCAGCAGCTTCCGGGACAGGGATCAAGAGACCCAGTACTTC. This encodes CASSFRDRDQETQYF.

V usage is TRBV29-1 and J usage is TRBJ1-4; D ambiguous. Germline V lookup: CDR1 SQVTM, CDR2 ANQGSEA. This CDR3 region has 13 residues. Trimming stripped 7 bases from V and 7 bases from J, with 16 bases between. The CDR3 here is CSARWIGSEKLFF. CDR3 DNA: TGCAGCGCCCGTTGGATTGGGAGTGAAAAACTGTTTTTT.

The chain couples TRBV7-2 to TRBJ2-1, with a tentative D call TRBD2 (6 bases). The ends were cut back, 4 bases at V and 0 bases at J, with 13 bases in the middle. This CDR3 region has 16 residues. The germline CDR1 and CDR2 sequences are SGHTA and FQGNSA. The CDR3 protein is CASSWAAGSSYNEQFF. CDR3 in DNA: TGTGCCAGCAGCTGGGCCGCGGGGAGCTCCTACAATGAGCAGTTCTTC.

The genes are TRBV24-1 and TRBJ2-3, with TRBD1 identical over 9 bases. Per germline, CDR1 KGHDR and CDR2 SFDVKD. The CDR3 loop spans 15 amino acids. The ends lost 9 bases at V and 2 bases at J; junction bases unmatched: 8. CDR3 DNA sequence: TGTGCCACCGCTCCGGGACAGGGTTACACAGATACGCAGTATTTT. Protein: CATAPGQGYTDTQYF.

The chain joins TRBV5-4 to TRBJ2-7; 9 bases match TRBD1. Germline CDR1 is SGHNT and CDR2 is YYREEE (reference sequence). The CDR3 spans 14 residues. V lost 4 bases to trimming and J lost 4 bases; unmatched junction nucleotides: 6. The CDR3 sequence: CASSGQGTSYEQYF. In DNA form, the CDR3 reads TGTGCCAGCAGCGGACAGGGGACATCATACGAGCAGTACTTC.

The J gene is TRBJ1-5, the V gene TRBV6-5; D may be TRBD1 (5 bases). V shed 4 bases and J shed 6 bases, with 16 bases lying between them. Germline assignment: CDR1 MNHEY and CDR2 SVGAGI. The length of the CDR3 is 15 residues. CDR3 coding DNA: TGTGCCAGCAGTTCTACGACAGAGTTTGGTCAGCCCCAGCATTTT. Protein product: CASSSTTEFGQPQHF.

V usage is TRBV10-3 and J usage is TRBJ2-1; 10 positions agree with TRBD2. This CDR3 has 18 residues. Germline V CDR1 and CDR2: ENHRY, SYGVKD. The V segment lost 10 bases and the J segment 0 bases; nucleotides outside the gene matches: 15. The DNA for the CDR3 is TGTGCCAGCCAGCCGGGACTAGCGTCCTCCAGCTCCTACAATGAGCAGTTCTTC. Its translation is CASQPGLASSSSYNEQFF.